Listed here are 4 T cell receptor beta chains from one sample, sequenced in a study of spatial heterogeneity in lung cancer. General study findings and limits: Within tumors, counts of expanded alpha and beta TCRs tracked tumor mutation counts.

Antigens for these TCRs are unknown. TCRdb reprocessed the 5' RACE reads with MiXCR, giving one entry per CDR3 protein. This sample yields under 20,000 distinct CDR3 sequences, of which more than 5% are seen a single time; around 7% belongs to the top ten. Sample time point: sample taken at primary tumor resection. The input for sequencing was lung tumor tissue, taken at surgery. The receptors originated from a male donor with early-stage non-small cell lung cancer.

A note on this clonotype: Little can be read into the size of this beta chain, an off-target read in a library designed for alpha chains. The rearrangement links TRBV3-1 to TRBJ1-4, with a possible D match to TRBD1 (6 bases). Trimming pared 7 bases from V and 4 bases from J, leaving 16 bases between. This CDR3 region has 15 residues. Germline CDR1 and CDR2: LGHDT and YNNKEL (reference sequence). For the CDR3, the DNA is TGTGCCAGCACCCAGCGGGAGGGGGTTAATGAAAAACTGTTTTTT. Its translation: CASTQREGVNEKLFF.

This clonotype was recorded at least ten times. This beta chain lies outside the target of a library built for alpha chains; its clone size means little. The V call is TRBV12-3 or TRBV12-4, the J call TRBJ1-1; D is ambiguous. This CDR3 comprises 14 residues. V dropped 2 bases and J dropped 0 bases, with 7 bases sitting between them. DNA of the CDR3: TGTGCCAGCAGTTTAAATTATATGAACACTGAAGCTTTCTTT. Amino acids: CASSLNYMNTEAFF.

Comment on this clonotype: Found in a library prepared for alpha chains, this beta chain is an off-target read, and its abundance has little meaning. The chain recombines TRBV28 with TRBJ1-3, with 8 bases matching TRBD1. V shed 2 bases and J 4 bases; nucleotides not matched to a gene: 1. This CDR3 has 14 amino acids. Germline-derived CDR1 and CDR2 are MDHEN and SYDVKM. CDR3 DNA: TGTGCCAGCAGTTTAGACAGGGGAGGAAACACCATATATTTT. It encodes CASSLDRGGNTIYF.

This clonotype showed up many times. The library was designed around alpha chains, so this beta chain is a stray read whose abundance carries little weight. The chain links TRBV5-1 to TRBJ1-4; the match to TRBD1 covers 8 bases. Looked up from germline, CDR1 is SGHRS and CDR2 is YFSETQ. The V and J ends lost 0 bases and 4 bases, in that order; junction bases with no gene match: 5. This CDR3 contains 16 residues. CDR3 sequence (DNA): TGCGCCAGCAGCTTGGATGGGACAGGTGATAATGAAAAACTGTTTTTT. As protein: CASSLDGTGDNEKLFF.